These 22 T cell receptor beta chains originate from one sample sequenced in a study of blood T cell repertoires in COVID-19. Profiling relied on immunoSEQ multiplex PCR, and the TCRdb table lists in-frame clones only, not all of them. The sample includes approximately 150,000 clones, 84% of them seen just once. Sequenced material: peripheral blood. The source is a woman between 45 and 60 years old in a cohort sampled during active or convalescent COVID-19.

The J gene is TRBJ1-5, the V gene TRBV19; the D gene is possibly TRBD1 (5 bases). V was cut by 3 bases and J by 1 base, with 13 bases left in between. The germline CDR1 and CDR2 sequences are LNHDA and SQIVND (reference sequence). The CDR3 extends over 16 amino acids. The CDR3 DNA reads as TGTGCCAGTAGTATCGGGGGAAAAGGGAGCAATCAGCCCCAGCATTTT. Protein sequence: CASSIGGKGSNQPQHF.

The sample holds one count of this clone. Other DNA sequences in this specimen translate into the identical CDR3. The CDR3 coding sequence is TGTGCCAGCAGCTTGGGACAGGGGAATTCACCCCTCCACTTT. Its translation is CASSLGQGNSPLHF. This sequence joins TRBV5-6 and TRBJ1-6; TRBD1 agrees at 8 bases. With 0 bases clipped from V and 7 bases from J, the junction kept 0 bases outside the gene matches. Germline-derived CDR1 and CDR2 are SGHDT and YYEEEE. The CDR3 contains 14 residues.

The V gene is TRBV5-6, the J gene TRBJ2-3; maybe TRBD1 (6 bases). Germline V lookup: CDR1 SGHDT, CDR2 YYEEEE. V lost 7 bases, J lost 4 bases, and 10 bases lay in between. The CDR3 has 12 amino acids. The CDR3 loop reads CASGQGSDTQYF. The CDR3 DNA reads as TGTGCCAGCGGGCAGGGGTCAGATACGCAGTATTTT.

This clone was counted only a few times. The rearrangement joins TRBV12-3 or TRBV12-4 to TRBJ1-1; D uncertain. The V end lost 8 bases, the J end lost 1 base, and 11 bases lay between the germline ends. This CDR3 contains 13 residues. For the CDR3, the DNA is TGTGCCAGCGCCCTGCGCCCGAACACTGAAGCTTTCTTT. This encodes CASALRPNTEAFF.

V and J are TRBV19 and TRBJ2-7; 7 nucleotides agree with TRBD2. CDR1 is LNHDA and CDR2 is SQIVND in the germline V gene (reference sequence). The ends lost 5 bases at V and 4 bases at J; junction bases unmatched: 11. The CDR3 runs 15 residues. The CDR3, as DNA: TGTGCCAGTAGTCCCTCGGGACTACCCTTGTACGAGCAGTACTTC. This encodes CASSPSGLPLYEQYF.

This rearrangement joins TRBV15 to TRBJ2-2, with a weak D call TRBD1 (5 bases). Germline CDR1 and CDR2: LNHNV and YYDKDF (reference sequence). The V end was cut by 4 bases, the J end by 0 bases, with 12 bases between. The CDR3 sequence is 16 residues long. The CDR3 DNA sequence: TGTGCCACCAGCAAACGGACACCGCCGAACACCGGGGAGCTGTTTTTT. Residues: CATSKRTPPNTGELFF. The full variable domain, completed using reference TRBV15 and TRBJ2-2, is DAMVIQNPRYQVTQFGKPVTLSCSQTLNHNVMYWYQQKSSQAPKLLFHYYDKDFNNEADTPDNFQSRRPNTSFCFLDIRSPGLGDTAMYLCATSKRTPPNTGELFFGEGSRLTVL.

This chain links TRBV6-6 with TRBJ1-5; the D is unclear. V dropped 4 bases and J dropped 5 bases, with 9 bases sitting between them. The germline V gene has CDR1 MNHNY and CDR2 SVGAGI (reference sequence). The CDR3 runs to 13 residues. CDR3 nucleotides: TGTGCCAGCAGTTTAGGCGGTGATCAGCCCCAGCATTTT. This translates into CASSLGGDQPQHF.

This clone was counted between two and nine times. The chain couples TRBV19 to TRBJ1-2; TRBD1 might be the D (6 bases). Germline V gene lookup returns CDR1 LNHDA and CDR2 SQIVND (reference sequence). V lost 3 bases, J lost 4 bases, and 12 bases lay in between. This CDR3 region has 14 residues. The CDR3 nucleotides are TGTGCCAGTAGTATCCCCGGGACACCCTATGGCTACACCTTC. Its protein is CASSIPGTPYGYTF.

The chain recombines TRBV4-3 with TRBJ2-3; 7 bases line up with TRBD2. Germline loops: CDR1 LGHNA, CDR2 YSLEER. The CDR3 consists of 17 residues. Trimming took 3 bases from V and 0 from J; bases not matched to a gene: 9. Here the CDR3 DNA reads TGCGCCAGCAGCCACGGGAGGTCCGGGACTAGCACAGATACGCAGTATTTT. Translating gives CASSHGRSGTSTDTQYF.

The genes are TRBV19 and TRBJ2-7; D uncertain. V lost 4 bases to trimming and J lost 1 base, with 8 bases between them. Germline V gene sequence: CDR1 LNHDA, CDR2 SQIVND (reference sequence). The CDR3 spans 13 residues. The DNA for the CDR3 is TGTGCCAGTAGTAAGACATATTCCTACGAGCAGTACTTC. It specifies CASSKTYSYEQYF.

The CDR3, as DNA: TGTGCCAGCAACCCCAGGGACTACCCAGAGACCCAGTACTTC. Residues: CASNPRDYPETQYF. The chain uses TRBV2 and TRBJ2-5; TRBD2 matches at 7 bases. The J segment lost 4 bases and the V segment lost 7 bases, leaving 9 bases of the junction unmatched. Germline V gene data show CDR1 as SNHLY and CDR2 as FYNNEI. CDR3 length equals 14 residues.

The chain has TRBV2 and TRBJ1-1, with D tentatively TRBD1 (5 bases). V lost 4 bases to trimming and J lost 4 bases, with 16 bases between them. Germline CDR1 reads SNHLY; CDR2 reads FYNNEI. This CDR3 spans 15 amino acids. CDR3 bases: TGTGCCAGCAGTGCAGGAGACAGCGGGTCCACTGAAGCTTTCTTT. This codes for CASSAGDSGSTEAFF.

The chain recombines TRBV19 with TRBJ2-1; TRBD2 matches 8 bases. CDR3 length: 16 amino acids. V lost 5 bases and J lost 7; bases outside the gene matches: 13. Germline CDR1 is LNHDA and CDR2 is SQIVND (reference sequence). This CDR3 reads CASSAQTTSAGNEQFF. The CDR3 DNA is TGTGCCAGTAGTGCTCAAACGACTAGCGCGGGTAATGAGCAGTTCTTC. The whole variable domain, filled in from reference TRBV19 and TRBJ2-1, reads DGGITQSPKYLFRKEGQNVTLSCEQNLNHDAMYWYRQDPGQGLRLIYYSQIVNDFQKGDIAEGYSVSREKKESFPLTVTSAQKNPTAFYLCASSAQTTSAGNEQFFGPGTRLTVL.

The chain employs TRBV6-5 and TRBJ2-7; D gene unclear. From germline, CDR1 is MNHEY and CDR2 SVGAGI. This CDR3 comprises 14 residues. V was shortened by 0 bases and J by 4 bases, with 10 bases between the two germline ends. In DNA, the CDR3 is TGTGCCAGCAGTTACTCGAGACACCAGTACGAGCAGTACTTC. It encodes CASSYSRHQYEQYF.

The chain joins TRBV3-1 (or the pseudogene TRBV3-2) to TRBJ2-1, with 12 bases fitting TRBD2. The V gene's germline CDR1 is LGHDT and CDR2 YNNKEL (reference sequence). The length of the CDR3 is 18 residues. V lost 2 bases and J lost 1; bases outside the gene matches: 6. CDR3 loop: CASSQTSGGLRSYNEQFF. As DNA, the CDR3 is TGTGCCAGCAGCCAAACTAGCGGGGGGTTGAGATCCTACAATGAGCAGTTCTTC.

The CDR3 DNA reads TGTGCCAGCAGCTCTAGACAGGGTCTATTAGATACGCAGTATTTT. Protein: CASSSRQGLLDTQYF. V usage is TRBV7-3 and J usage is TRBJ2-3, with 7 bases that match TRBD1. The CDR3 covers 15 residues. Looked up from germline, CDR1 is SGHTA and CDR2 is FQGTGA. V lost 4 bases and J lost 5; bases outside the gene matches: 9.

This rearrangement joins TRBV6-6 to TRBJ2-2; D ambiguous. CDR3 size: 16 residues. The germline V gene encodes CDR1 MNHNY and CDR2 SVGAGI (reference sequence). The V end lost 6 bases, the J end lost 0 bases, and 14 bases lay between the germline ends. DNA of the CDR3: TGTGCCAGCAGCGCTTTCGGCGGAGCGAACACCGGGGAGCTGTTTTTT. It codes for CASSAFGGANTGELFF.

The chain recombines TRBV7-2 with TRBJ1-1; 10 bases align to TRBD1. This CDR3 has 14 residues. CDR1 is SGHTA and CDR2 is FQGNSA in the germline V gene. The V segment lost 5 bases and the J segment 11 bases; nucleotides outside the gene matches: 11. The DNA for the CDR3 is TGTGCCAGCAGCCTACACCGACAGGGGGCCTCCGCTTTCTTT. This gives the protein CASSLHRQGASAFF. Looking up the rest from reference TRBV7-2 and TRBJ1-1 gives the full variable domain: GAGVSQSPSNKVTEKGKDVELRCDPISGHTALYWYRQSLGQGLEFLIYFQGNSAPDKSGLPSDRFSAERTGGSVSTLTIQRTQQEDSAVYLCASSLHRQGASAFFGQGTRLTVV.

This clone occurred once. The chain has TRBV6-5 and TRBJ2-5; TRBD1 aligns across 7 bases. This CDR3 region has 14 residues. Germline-derived CDR1 and CDR2 are MNHEY and SVGAGI. The ends lost 6 bases at V and 6 bases at J; junction bases unmatched: 10. The CDR3 DNA sequence: TGTGCCAGCAGATTAACAGGGGATGGTAAGACCCAGTACTTC. The encoded protein is CASRLTGDGKTQYF.

The chain couples TRBV4-3 to TRBJ1-1, with TRBD1 matching 7 bases. Germline V gene sequence: CDR1 LGHNA, CDR2 YSLEER. With V trimmed by 4 bases and J by 8 bases, 7 bases remained unmatched. This CDR3 has 13 residues. The DNA of the CDR3 is TGCGCCAGCAGCCGGGAGAAGACAGGGGAAGCTTTCTTT. Its protein is CASSREKTGEAFF.

V gene TRBV27 combines with J gene TRBJ1-6; TRBD1 is a possible D gene (5 bases). The CDR3 has 14 amino acids. Trimming left V 7 bases short and J 8 bases short, with 15 bases between. Per germline, CDR1 MNHEY and CDR2 SMNVEV (reference sequence). The CDR3 loop reads CASTPRGRDSPLHF. The CDR3 DNA is TGTGCCAGCACCCCACGGGGGAGGGATTCACCCCTCCACTTT.

This chain uses TRBV19 with TRBJ1-5; maybe TRBD1 (5 bases). The CDR3 is 16 amino acids. The V and J ends lost 7 bases and 9 bases respectively, with 25 bases between them. Germline lookup yields CDR1 LNHDA and CDR2 SQIVND (reference sequence). CDR3 sequence (DNA): TGTGCCAGTACCCTCGACAGTCCCGCCACCGGTGGGCCCCAGCATTTT. Translated: CASTLDSPATGGPQHF.